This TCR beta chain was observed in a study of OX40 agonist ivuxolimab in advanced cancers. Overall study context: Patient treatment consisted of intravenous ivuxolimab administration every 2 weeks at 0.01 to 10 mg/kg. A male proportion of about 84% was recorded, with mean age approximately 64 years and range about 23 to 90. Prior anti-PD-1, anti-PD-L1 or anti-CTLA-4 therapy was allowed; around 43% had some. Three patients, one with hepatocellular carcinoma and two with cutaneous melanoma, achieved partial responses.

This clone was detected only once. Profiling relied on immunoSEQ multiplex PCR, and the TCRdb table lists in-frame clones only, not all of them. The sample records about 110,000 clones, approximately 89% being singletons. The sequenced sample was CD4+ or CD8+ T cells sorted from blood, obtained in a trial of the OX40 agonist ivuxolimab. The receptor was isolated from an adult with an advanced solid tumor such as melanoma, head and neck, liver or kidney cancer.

The chain's CDR3 is CSVTPEASHYGYTF. The CDR3 DNA is TGCAGCGTGACCCCCGAAGCCAGCCACTATGGCTACACCTTC. The chain employs TRBV29-1 and TRBJ1-2, with D unclear. Trimming stripped 6 bases from V and 3 bases from J, with 17 bases between. The CDR3 runs 14 residues. Per the germline V gene, CDR1 is SQVTM and CDR2 is ANQGSEA.